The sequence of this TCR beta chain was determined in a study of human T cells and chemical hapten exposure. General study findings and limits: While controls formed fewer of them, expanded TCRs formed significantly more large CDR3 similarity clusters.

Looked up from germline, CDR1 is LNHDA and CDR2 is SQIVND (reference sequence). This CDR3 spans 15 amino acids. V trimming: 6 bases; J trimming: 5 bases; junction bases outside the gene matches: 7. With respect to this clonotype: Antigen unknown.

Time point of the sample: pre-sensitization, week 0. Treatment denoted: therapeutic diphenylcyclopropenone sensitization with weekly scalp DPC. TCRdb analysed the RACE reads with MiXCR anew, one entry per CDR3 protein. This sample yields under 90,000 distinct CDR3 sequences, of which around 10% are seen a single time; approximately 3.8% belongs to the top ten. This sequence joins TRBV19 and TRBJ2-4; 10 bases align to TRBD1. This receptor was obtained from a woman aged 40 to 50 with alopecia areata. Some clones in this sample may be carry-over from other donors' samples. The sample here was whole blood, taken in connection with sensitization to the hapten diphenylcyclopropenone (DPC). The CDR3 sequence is CASRTGTGAQNIQYF. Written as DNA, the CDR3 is TGTGCCAGTAGGACCGGGACAGGGGCCCAAAACATTCAGTACTTC.